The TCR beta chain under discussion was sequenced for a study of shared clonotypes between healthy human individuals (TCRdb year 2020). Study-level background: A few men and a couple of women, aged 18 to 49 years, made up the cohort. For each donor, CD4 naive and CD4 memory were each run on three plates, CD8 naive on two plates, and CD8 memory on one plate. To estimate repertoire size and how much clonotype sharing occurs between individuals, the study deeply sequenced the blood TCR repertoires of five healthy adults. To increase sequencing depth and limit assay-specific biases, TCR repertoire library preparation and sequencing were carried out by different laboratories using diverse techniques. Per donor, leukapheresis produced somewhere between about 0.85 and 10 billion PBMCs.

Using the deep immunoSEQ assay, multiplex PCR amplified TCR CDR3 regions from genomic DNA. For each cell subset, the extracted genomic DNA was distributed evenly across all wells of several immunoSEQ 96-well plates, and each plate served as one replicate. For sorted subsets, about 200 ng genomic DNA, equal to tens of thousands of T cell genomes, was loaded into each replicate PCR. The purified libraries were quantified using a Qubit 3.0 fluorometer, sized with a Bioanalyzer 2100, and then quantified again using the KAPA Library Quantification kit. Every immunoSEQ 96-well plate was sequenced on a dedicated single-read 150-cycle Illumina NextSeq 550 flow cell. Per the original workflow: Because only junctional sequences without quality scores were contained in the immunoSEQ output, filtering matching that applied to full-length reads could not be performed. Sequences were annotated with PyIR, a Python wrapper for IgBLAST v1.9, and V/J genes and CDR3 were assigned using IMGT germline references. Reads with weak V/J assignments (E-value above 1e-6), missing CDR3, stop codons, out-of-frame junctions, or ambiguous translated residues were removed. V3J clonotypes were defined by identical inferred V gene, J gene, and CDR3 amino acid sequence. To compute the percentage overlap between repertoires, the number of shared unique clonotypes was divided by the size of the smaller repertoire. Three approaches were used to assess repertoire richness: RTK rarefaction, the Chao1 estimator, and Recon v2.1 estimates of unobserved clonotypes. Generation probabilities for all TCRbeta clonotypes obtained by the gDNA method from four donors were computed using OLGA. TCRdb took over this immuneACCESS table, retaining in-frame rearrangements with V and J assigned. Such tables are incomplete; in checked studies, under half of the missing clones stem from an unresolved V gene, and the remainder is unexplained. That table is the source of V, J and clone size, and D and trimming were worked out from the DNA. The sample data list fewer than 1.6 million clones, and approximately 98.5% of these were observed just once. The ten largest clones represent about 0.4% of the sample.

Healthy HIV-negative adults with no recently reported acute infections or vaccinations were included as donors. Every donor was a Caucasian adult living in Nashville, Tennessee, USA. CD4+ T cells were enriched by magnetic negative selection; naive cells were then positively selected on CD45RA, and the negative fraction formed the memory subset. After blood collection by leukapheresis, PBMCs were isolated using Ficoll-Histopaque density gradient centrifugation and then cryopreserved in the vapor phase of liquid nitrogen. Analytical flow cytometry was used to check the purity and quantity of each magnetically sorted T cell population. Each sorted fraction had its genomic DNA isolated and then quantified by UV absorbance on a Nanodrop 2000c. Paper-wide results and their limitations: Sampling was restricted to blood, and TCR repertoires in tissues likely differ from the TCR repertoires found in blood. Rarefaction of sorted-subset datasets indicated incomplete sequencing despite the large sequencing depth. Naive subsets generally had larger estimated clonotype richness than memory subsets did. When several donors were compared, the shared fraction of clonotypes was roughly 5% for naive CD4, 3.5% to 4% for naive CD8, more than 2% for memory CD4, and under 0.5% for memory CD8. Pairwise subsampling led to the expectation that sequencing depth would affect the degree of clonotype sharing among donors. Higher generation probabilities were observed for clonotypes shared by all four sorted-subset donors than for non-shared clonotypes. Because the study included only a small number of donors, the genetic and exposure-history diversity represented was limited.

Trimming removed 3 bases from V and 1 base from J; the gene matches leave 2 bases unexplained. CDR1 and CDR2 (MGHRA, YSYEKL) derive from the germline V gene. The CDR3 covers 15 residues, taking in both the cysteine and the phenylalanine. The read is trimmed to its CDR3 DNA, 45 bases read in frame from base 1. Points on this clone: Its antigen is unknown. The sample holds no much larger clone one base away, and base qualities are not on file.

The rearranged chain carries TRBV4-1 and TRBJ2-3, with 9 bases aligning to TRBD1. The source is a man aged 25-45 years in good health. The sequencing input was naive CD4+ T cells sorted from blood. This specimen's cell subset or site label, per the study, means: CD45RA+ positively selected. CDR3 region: CASSQWDRGTDTQYF. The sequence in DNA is TGCGCCAGCAGCCAGTGGGACAGGGGCACAGATACGCAGTATTTT.